This T cell receptor (beta chain) was sequenced during a study of cytomegalovirus exposure and HLA in healthy donors (dated 2017 in TCRdb). Looking at the study overall: According to an earlier analysis of around 600 of the donors, 200 million or so T cells yielded over 90 million unique TCR beta sequences and around 280 Gb of sequence data. In an earlier analysis of over 550 of the donors, high-throughput TCR beta sequencing was used to judge whether each TCR beta V gene segment behaved as functional or pseudogenic. The study combined high-throughput TCR immunosequencing, statistical association of individual TCRs with disease status, and machine learning to predict cytomegalovirus infection status. The aim of the study was to test whether cataloging public T cell receptors could identify signatures of past pathogen exposure. The study profiled the T cell repertoires of 666 subjects by immunosequencing and related them to cytomegalovirus serostatus. Approximately 300 gigabases of sequencing data and approximately 85 million unique TCR sequences were included in an early release covering 550 to 800 HLA-typed donors. A handful of DR-DQ haplotypes were handled as single units for association and clustering because linkage in the cohort was strong. A later analysis re-analyzed previously published TCR beta repertoires from 600 to 850 donors and added high-resolution HLA genotyping to study TCR occurrence patterns. Rather than using new phenotypic data, the later analysis identified candidate immune exposures from TCR beta sequences and from how often those sequences occurred across donors. A later genetic analysis used genome-wide SNP genotypes for about 55% of the 666 donors, treating that subset as a discovery cohort. The number of typed donors differed by locus: roughly 629-640 for A, B, C, DRB1 and DQB1; 522 for DQA1; 606 for DPA1; and some 430 for DPB1. Along with the approximately 620-subject first cohort, a separate validation cohort of over a hundred different subjects was used. Donor age, sex, ethnicity and CMV serostatus were compiled together with the repertoire data. HLA typing included class I and class II loci at four-digit resolution. All discovery cohort repertoires had been generated using a single sequencing platform. Across 300 to 500 genotyped donors of the cohort, an average of roughly 230,000 unique TCR beta nucleotide sequences per donor were sequenced, and approximately 19% of those sequences were non-productive. Of the roughly 400 genotyped donors, around 81% fell in the genetic ancestry cluster associated with self-reported Caucasian donors.

The cohort consisted of 600 to 750 healthy bone marrow donors. Cohort members were all nominally healthy when sampled, although unrecorded immune exposures were likely present. The donor was CMV seropositive and belonged to the group of more than 250 seropositive cohort members. A peripheral blood sample was collected from each donor, and TCR beta sequencing was performed on peripheral blood mononuclear cells. Genomic DNA was extracted from the blood cell samples with the Qiagen DNeasy Blood Extraction Kit. To prepare the library, the immunoSEQ multiplex PCR assay was applied. For the multiplex PCR, a mixture combining 60 forward primers for TCR Vbeta segments and 13 reverse primers for TCR Jbeta segments was used. A multiplex PCR assay on genomic DNA amplified the CDR3 region of rearranged TCR beta genes. On the Illumina HiSeq System, the amplified TCR beta libraries were sequenced as 87-base-pair reads. From the authors' description of their analysis: A later analysis counted some 80 million unique TCR beta chains across the 650 to 800 repertoires, and some 11 million of these chains were shared by at least two donors. A nearest-neighbor algorithm error-corrected the raw reads and collapsed the reads into unique sequences, merging closely related sequences to remove PCR and sequencing errors. CDR3 sequences were aligned to IMGT reference sequences to assign V, D and J gene segments. Each retained sequence needed at least a six-nucleotide match to both a V gene segment and a J gene segment. Rearrangements were classified as productive when the CDR3 lacked stop codons and remained in frame with V and J, and all other rearrangements were classified as non-productive. Following IMGT convention, CDR3 was defined as the stretch from the second conserved V-encoded cysteine up to the conserved J-encoded phenylalanine. The earlier analysis of about 500 of the donors excluded sequences that lacked an unambiguous match to a single V gene segment. In an earlier analysis of around 590 of the donors, a V segment was called functional when productive rearrangements were above 56.7%, and segregating when the standard deviation between donors exceeded 5%. A statistical classification framework was built to diagnose cytomegalovirus status from the catalog of TCR beta chain sequences. A later analysis assigned V and J genes by comparing TCR nucleotide sequences with IMGT/GENE-DB human TR gene sequences. In a later analysis, CDR3 sequences and most-parsimonious VDJ recombination scenarios were assigned using the TCRdist pipeline. In a later analysis, each TCR beta chain was defined by its CDR3 amino acid sequence together with its V-gene family, and reads without a unique V-gene family were excluded. A later analysis removed roughly 590 highly shared, low-generation-probability nucleotide sequences to deal with suspected cross-contamination and a sequencing artifact. In a later analysis, a clonal expansion index for each public chain was calculated from normalized within-repertoire ranks of inferred template counts. Generation probabilities in a later analysis came from a VDJ recombination model fitted to out-of-frame rearrangements, and those results were checked against IGoR. In a later analysis, TCR-TCR, TCR-HLA and TCR-CMV co-occurrence was scored with hypergeometric tests, and a repertoire-size bias correction was applied to TCR pairs. To estimate false discovery rates, a later analysis permuted the HLA or CMV assignments 20 times. In a later analysis, co-occurring TCRs were grouped using DBSCAN, and TCRdist sequence similarity was added for clustering within HLA-allele-positive subsets. Repertoires with fewer than 30,000 or more than 120,000 public chains, plus five repertoires with anomalous nucleotide sharing, were excluded from co-occurrence clustering. The table was pulled from immuneACCESS by TCRdb, which kept in-frame rearrangements only. Such tables lose some clones; where checked, under half of the loss comes from unresolved V genes, and the rest has no known cause. That table furnishes V, J and clone size, whereas the DNA furnished D and trimming. In this sample the table shows some 200,000 clones, roughly four fifths of which occur a single time. The ten most abundant clones make up around 2% of the sample.

In regard to this clone: Its specific antigen is unknown. No base quality values were provided; no much bigger clone lies one nucleotide off.

The research as a whole found: In vitro tests confirmed that three of the cytomegalovirus-associated TCR beta chains recognize cytomegalovirus antigens. Compared with the approximately 700-donor mean, donors in an Asian-associated ancestry cluster had fewer N-insertions in productive TCRs, according to a later genetic analysis. V-gene and J-gene trimming of TCR beta chains was associated with a missense DCLRE1C variant in a later genetic analysis, and the association was replicated in an independent cohort. A later analysis found that TCR association rates varied across HLA loci, with DRB1 alleles showing the most associated TCRs and HLA-C alleles the fewest. A later analysis found that most CMV-associated TCR beta chains appeared HLA-restricted, with HLA associations seemingly driven largely by CMV exposure. The study gave a list of some 150 TCR beta chains associated with cytomegalovirus. In both the original and validation cohorts, the classifier was reported to diagnose cytomegalovirus status with high specificity and sensitivity. A cluster of highly shared sequence variants was judged likely to represent a technical artifact of the sequencing pipeline. Strong co-occurrence of HLA alleles, especially DR and DQ, made assigning TCR associations to individual alleles difficult. Across donors, most TCR sequences were observed very rarely, whereas some public TCRs were present in many individuals. Presence/absence analyses assumed roughly uniform sequencing depth across donors, an assumption that may not hold. In this cohort, only TCR beta chains were sequenced, and detectable features were limited by the absence of alpha or paired-chain data. According to a later analysis, parvovirus B19, influenza, CMV and Epstein-Barr virus appeared linked to several top co-occurrence clusters. In an earlier analysis of under 600 of the donors, most TCR beta V segments were observed in productive rearrangements about 87% or about 30% of the time, broadly matching IMGT annotations. Because some donors lacked HLA typing at each locus, the association tests relied only on the typed subset. Linkage disequilibrium might explain the correlated functional status among segregating V segments, but an unknown experimental factor could not be ruled out. In a later analysis, HLA-associated TCR beta chains were found to be more clonally expanded and to have lower generation probabilities than equally common non-associated chains. A later analysis associated about 16,000 TCR beta sequences with specific HLA alleles at a false discovery rate of 0.05. Because counts were too low, roughly 16 rarely observed V segments, including chromosome 9 orphons, were left out of the earlier analysis of a few hundred of the donors. According to the authors, the approach could potentially be generalized to other disease states and immunological phenotypes. A further reported finding was that TCR beta sequences accurately predicted the HLA-A and HLA-B alleles for most subjects in the first cohort. For the cohort, immune exposure information was limited to CMV serostatus.

What was sequenced was PBMCs. This sequence originates from a woman in her twenties or thirties in good health and CMV-seropositive.

CDR3 reads: CASSIQVEAGAEIGYTF. Read as DNA, the sequence is TGTGCCAGTAGTATCCAGGTGGAGGCAGGAGCTGAGATCGGCTACACCTTC. This receptor chain uses TRBV19 and TRBJ1-2, with no D gene named confidently. Trimming takes 3 bases from V and 8 bases from J, and the germline ends sit 25 bases apart. Measured from the cysteine to the phenylalanine, the CDR3 is 17 residues long. Of all the DNA, just the CDR3 is kept, 51 bases in frame from base 1. The germline V gene (reference sequence) specifies LNHDA as CDR1 and SQIVND as CDR2.